This T cell receptor beta chain was documented in a study of T cell responses to AZD1222 COVID-19 vaccine. Measured with immunoSEQ multiplex PCR; TCRdb has only the in-frame clones, and not every one. Among tens of thousands of clones listed, roughly 80% were seen once. CDR3 size: 19 residues. Trimming took 5 bases from V and 2 from J; bases not matched to a gene: 17. Germline values: CDR1 SGHTA, CDR2 FQGNSA. As regards this clone: Antigen: not known.

Overall study findings and caveats: The breadth and depth of Spike-specific TCRs increased once two AZD1222 doses had been given. At 160-218 and 743-854, vaccine-associated CD4 TCRs were dominant, and they spanned spike.

The starting material was peripheral blood, obtained 28 days after the second AZD1222 dose. This TCR was sampled from an adult who received the AZD1222 COVID-19 vaccine. The rearrangement joins TRBV7-2 to TRBJ2-3, with 9 bases aligning to TRBD2. CDR3 region: CASSRQAFPSGTITDTQYF. The CDR3 DNA follows: TGTGCCAGCAGCCGCCAAGCCTTTCCTAGCGGGACGATCACAGATACGCAGTATTTT.